This T cell receptor (beta chain) comes out of a study of T cells in pancreatic ductal adenocarcinoma. V lost 6 bases to trimming and J lost 4 bases; unmatched junction nucleotides: 1. Per germline, CDR1 SEHNR and CDR2 FQNEAQ (reference sequence). The CDR3 consists of 14 residues. This clone was recorded once. Profiling relied on immunoSEQ multiplex PCR, and the TCRdb table lists in-frame clones only, not all of them. This table holds tens of thousands of clones, around nine tenths found once. No neoadjuvant therapy was given to the selected pancreatic ductal adenocarcinoma patients before their surgery.

The chain combines TRBV7-9 with TRBJ2-2; 11 bases match TRBD2. Sequenced sample: PBMCs. This clonotype originated in a human donor with pancreatic ductal adenocarcinoma. The CDR3 reads CASRGLAGTGELFF. DNA for the CDR3: TGTGCCAGCAGAGGACTAGCGGGCACCGGGGAGCTGTTTTTT. The whole variable domain, filled in from reference TRBV7-9 and TRBJ2-2, reads DTGVSQNPRHKITKRGQNVTFRCDPISEHNRLYWYRQTLGQGPEFLTYFQNEAQLEKSRLLSDRFSAERPKGSFSTLEIQRTEQGDSAMYLCASRGLAGTGELFFGEGSRLTVL.